The sequence of this TCR beta chain was determined in a study of blood T cell repertoires in COVID-19. At the level of the study: Material from acute and convalescent COVID-19 was sourced from the United States, Italy and Spain. From T cells, B-cell-depleted T cells, or PBMCs came the material, which was cDNA or gDNA.

Per the original methods: Nucleated cell counts were estimated from reference gene primer amplification. Repertoires were generated with immunoSEQ multiplex PCR, while TCRdb's copy carries only in-frame clones and drops some. The V and J calls and clone size come from that table; D and trimming were worked out from the DNA. The sample has tens of thousands of clones, about 90% seen once. Germline-derived CDR1 and CDR2 are SGDLS and YYNGEE. Trimming took 3 bases from V and 10 from J; bases not matched to a gene: 8. The CDR3 has 14 residues. The chain employs TRBV9 and TRBJ1-5, with TRBD1 identical over 9 bases. Material: peripheral blood. The clonotype originates from a human donor in a cohort sampled during active COVID-19. CDR3 residues: CASSGGQGRDPQHF. The CDR3 nucleotides are TGTGCCAGCAGCGGCGGACAGGGGAGAGACCCCCAGCATTTT.